This T cell receptor (beta chain) derives from a study of blood T cell repertoires in COVID-19. For the study at large: Donors in the United States, Italy and Spain gave samples during acute or convalescent COVID-19. From T cells, B-cell-depleted T cells, or PBMCs came the material, which was cDNA or gDNA.

Original data processing: Estimation of nucleated cell counts relied on the amplification of reference gene primers. TCRdb's table, derived via immunoSEQ multiplex PCR, lists solely in-frame clones and lacks some. V, J and clone size derive from that table, while D and trimming were established from the DNA sequence. In the table there are 400,000 to 550,000 clones, 70% to 90% of which are singletons. The CDR3 sequence is 16 residues long. V was pared by 2 bases and J by 1 base, with 15 bases between. In germline, CDR1 is SGHNT, CDR2 YYREEE (reference sequence). The source is a woman aged 18 to 35 with acute COVID-19. Sequencing used PBMCs or T cells enriched from blood (not recorded which). The chain joins TRBV5-4 to TRBJ1-1, with D hard to call. The CDR3 DNA reads as TGTGCCAGCAGCTTTCGGAGGGAGAAGAGGAACACTGAAGCTTTCTTT. This gives the protein CASSFRREKRNTEAFF.